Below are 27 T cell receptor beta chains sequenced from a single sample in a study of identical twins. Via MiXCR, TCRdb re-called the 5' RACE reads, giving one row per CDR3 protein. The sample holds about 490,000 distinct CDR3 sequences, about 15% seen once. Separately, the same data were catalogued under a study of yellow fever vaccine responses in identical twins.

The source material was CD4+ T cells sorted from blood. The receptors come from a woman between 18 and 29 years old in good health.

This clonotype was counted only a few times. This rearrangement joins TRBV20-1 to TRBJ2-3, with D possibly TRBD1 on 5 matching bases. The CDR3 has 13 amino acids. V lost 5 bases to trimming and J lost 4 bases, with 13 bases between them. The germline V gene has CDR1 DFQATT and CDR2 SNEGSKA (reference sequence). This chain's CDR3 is CSAEAGIADTQYF. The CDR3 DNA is TGCAGTGCTGAGGCAGGGATCGCAGATACGCAGTATTTT.

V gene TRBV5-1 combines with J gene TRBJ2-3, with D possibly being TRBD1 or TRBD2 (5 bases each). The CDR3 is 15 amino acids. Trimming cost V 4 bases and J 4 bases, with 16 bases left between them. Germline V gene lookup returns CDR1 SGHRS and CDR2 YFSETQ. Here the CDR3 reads CASSRDHTNADTQYF. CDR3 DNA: TGCGCCAGCAGCCGGGACCATACAAACGCAGATACGCAGTATTTT.

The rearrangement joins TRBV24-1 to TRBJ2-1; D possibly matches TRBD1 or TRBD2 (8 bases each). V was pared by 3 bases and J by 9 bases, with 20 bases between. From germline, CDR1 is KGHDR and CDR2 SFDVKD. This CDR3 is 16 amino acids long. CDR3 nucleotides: TGTGCCACCAGTGATCCTCGGGGTAGCGGGACAGGTGAGCAGTTCTTC. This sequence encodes CATSDPRGSGTGEQFF.

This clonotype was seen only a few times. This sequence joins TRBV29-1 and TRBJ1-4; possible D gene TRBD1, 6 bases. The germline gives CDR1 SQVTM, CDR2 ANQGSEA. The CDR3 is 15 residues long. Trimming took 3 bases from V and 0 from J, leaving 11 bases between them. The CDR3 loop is CSVDFGTSTNEKLFF. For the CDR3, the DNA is TGCAGCGTTGATTTCGGGACATCAACTAATGAAAAACTGTTTTTT.

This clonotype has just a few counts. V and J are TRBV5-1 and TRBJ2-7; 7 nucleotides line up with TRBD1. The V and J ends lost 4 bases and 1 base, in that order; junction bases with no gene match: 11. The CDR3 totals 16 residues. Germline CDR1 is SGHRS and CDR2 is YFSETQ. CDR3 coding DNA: TGCGCCAGCAGCCGAGAGACAGGGCTGGGTTCCTACGAGCAGTACTTC. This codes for CASSRETGLGSYEQYF.

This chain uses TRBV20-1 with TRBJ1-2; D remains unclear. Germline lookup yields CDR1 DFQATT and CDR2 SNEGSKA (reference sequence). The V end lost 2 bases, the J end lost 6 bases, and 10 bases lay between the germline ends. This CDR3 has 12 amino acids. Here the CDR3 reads CSARPISDGYTF. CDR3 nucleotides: TGCAGTGCTAGACCCATTTCGGATGGCTACACCTTC.

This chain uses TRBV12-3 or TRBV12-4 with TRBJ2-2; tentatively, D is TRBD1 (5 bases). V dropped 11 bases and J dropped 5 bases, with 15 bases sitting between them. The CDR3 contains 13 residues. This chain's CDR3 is CASNGRQTGELFF. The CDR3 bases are TGTGCCTCAAATGGTCGACAGACCGGGGAGCTGTTTTTT.

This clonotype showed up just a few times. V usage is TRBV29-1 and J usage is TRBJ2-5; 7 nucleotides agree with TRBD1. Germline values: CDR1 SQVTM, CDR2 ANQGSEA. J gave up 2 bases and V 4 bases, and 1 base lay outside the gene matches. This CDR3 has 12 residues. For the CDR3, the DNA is TGCAGCGTTGGACAGGGACAAGAGACCCAGTACTTC. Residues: CSVGQGQETQYF. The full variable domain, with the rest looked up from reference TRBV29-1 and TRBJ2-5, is SAVISQKPSRDICQRGTSLTIQCQVDSQVTMMFWYRQQPGQSLTLIATANQGSEATYESGFVIDKFPISRPNLTFSTLTVSNMSPEDSSIYLCSVGQGQETQYFGPGTRLLVL.

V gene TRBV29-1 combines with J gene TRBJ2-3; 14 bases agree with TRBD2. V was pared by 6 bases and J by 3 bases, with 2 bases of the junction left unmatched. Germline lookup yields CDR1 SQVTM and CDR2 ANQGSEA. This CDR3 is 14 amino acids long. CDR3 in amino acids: CSVRLAGGTDTQYF. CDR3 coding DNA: TGCAGCGTGAGACTAGCGGGGGGGACAGATACGCAGTATTTT.

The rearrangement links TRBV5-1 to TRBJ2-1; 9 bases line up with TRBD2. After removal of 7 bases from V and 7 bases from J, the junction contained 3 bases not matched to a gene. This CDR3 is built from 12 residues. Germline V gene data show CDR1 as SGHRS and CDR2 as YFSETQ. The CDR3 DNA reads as TGCGCCAGCGGCGGGAGGGGTAATGAGCAGTTCTTC. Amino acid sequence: CASGGRGNEQFF.

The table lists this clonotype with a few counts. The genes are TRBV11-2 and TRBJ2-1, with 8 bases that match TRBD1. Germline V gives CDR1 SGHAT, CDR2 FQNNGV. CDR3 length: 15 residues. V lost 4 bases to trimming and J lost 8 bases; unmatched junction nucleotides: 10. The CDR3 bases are TGTGCCAGCAGCTCCTGGGGACAGGACTCGCATGAGCAGTTCTTC. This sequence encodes CASSSWGQDSHEQFF.

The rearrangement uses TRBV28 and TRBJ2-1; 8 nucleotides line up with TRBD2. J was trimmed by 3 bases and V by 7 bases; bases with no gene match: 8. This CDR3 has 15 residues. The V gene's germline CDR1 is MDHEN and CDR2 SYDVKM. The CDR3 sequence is CASKNMTSVYNEQFF. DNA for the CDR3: TGTGCCAGCAAAAATATGACTAGCGTCTACAATGAGCAGTTCTTC.

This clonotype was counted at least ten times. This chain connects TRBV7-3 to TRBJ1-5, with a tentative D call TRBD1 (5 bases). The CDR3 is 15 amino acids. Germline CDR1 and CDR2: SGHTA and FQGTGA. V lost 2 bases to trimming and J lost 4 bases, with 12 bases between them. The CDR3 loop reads CASSLDGNRNQPQHF. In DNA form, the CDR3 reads TGTGCCAGCAGCTTAGACGGAAACAGGAATCAGCCCCAGCATTTT.

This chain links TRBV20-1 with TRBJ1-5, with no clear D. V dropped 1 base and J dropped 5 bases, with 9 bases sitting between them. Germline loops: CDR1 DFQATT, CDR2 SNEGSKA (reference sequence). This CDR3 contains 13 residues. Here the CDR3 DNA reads TGCAGTGCTAGAGGCCAGGATCATCAGCCCCAGCATTTT. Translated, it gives CSARGQDHQPQHF.

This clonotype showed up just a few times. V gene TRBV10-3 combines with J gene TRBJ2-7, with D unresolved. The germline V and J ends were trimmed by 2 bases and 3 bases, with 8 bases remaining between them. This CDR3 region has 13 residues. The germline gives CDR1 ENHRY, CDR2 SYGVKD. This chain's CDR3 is CAISENTYYEQYF. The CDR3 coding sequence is TGTGCCATCAGTGAGAACACCTACTACGAGCAGTACTTC.

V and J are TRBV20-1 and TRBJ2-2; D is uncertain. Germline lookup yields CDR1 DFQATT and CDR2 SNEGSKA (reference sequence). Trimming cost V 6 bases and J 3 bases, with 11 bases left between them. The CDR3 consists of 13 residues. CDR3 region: CSAKATYTGELFF. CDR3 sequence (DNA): TGCAGTGCAAAAGCGACCTACACCGGGGAGCTGTTTTTT.

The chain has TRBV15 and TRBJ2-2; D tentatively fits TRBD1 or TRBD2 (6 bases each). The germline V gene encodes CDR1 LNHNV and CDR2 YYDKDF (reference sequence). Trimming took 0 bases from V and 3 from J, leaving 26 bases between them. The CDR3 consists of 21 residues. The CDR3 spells CATSRDPRGGTKRGYTGELFF. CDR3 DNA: TGTGCCACCAGCAGAGATCCAAGAGGCGGGACGAAGAGGGGGTACACCGGGGAGCTGTTTTTT. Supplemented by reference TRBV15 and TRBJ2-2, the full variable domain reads DAMVIQNPRYQVTQFGKPVTLSCSQTLNHNVMYWYQQKSSQAPKLLFHYYDKDFNNEADTPDNFQSRRPNTSFCFLDIRSPGLGDTAMYLCATSRDPRGGTKRGYTGELFFGEGSRLTVL.

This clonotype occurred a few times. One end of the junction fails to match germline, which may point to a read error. CDR3 in amino acids: CASSQVAGELIF. The CDR3 bases are TGCGCCAGCAGCCAAGTGGCGGGGGAGCTAATTTTC. V and J are TRBV4-1 and TRBJ2-7; 7 nucleotides line up with TRBD2. The germline gives CDR1 MGHRA, CDR2 YSYEKL. This CDR3 has 12 amino acids.

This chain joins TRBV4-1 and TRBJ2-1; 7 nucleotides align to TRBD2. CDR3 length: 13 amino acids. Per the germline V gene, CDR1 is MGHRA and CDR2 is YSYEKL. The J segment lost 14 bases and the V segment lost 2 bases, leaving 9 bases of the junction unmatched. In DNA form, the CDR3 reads TGCGCCAGCAGCCAAACCCTAGCGGAGGAGGAGTTCTTC. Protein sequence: CASSQTLAEEEFF.

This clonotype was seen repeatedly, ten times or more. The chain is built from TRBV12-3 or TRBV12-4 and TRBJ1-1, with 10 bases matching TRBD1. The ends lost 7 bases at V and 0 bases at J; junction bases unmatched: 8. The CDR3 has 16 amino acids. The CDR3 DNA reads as TGTGCCAGCAAGACAGGGGGCGGCAACATGAACACTGAAGCTTTCTTT. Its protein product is CASKTGGGNMNTEAFF.

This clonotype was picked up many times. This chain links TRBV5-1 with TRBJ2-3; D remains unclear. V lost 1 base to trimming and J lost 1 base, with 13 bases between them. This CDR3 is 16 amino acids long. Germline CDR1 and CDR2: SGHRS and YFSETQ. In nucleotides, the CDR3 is TGCGCCAGCAGCTTGCCCTCCCGGTCGGGCACAGATACGCAGTATTTT. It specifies CASSLPSRSGTDTQYF.

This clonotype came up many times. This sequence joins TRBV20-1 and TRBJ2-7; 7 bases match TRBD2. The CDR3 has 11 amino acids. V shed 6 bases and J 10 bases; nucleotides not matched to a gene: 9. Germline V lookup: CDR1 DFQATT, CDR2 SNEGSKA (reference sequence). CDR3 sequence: CSAGGTGKQYF. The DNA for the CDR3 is TGCAGTGCGGGAGGGACGGGGAAACAGTACTTC.

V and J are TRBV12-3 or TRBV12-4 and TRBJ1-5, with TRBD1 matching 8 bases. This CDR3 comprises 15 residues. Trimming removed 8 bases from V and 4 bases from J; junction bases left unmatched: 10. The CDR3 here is CASRQDRDRNQPQHF. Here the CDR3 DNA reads TGTGCCAGCCGACAGGACAGGGATCGAAATCAGCCCCAGCATTTT.

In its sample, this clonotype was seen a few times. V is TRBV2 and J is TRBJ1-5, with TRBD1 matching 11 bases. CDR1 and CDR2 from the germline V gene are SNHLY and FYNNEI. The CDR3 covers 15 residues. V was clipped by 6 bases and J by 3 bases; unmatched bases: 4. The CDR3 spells CASRSGQGDNQPQHF. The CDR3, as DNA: TGTGCCAGCAGGTCGGGACAGGGGGACAATCAGCCCCAGCATTTT.

CDR3 coding DNA: TGTGCCACCAGTGATGTTAGCGGGCACCAAGAGACCCAGTACTTC. This encodes CATSDVSGHQETQYF. This chain uses TRBV24-1 with TRBJ2-5; 7 nucleotides agree with TRBD2. Germline V lookup: CDR1 KGHDR, CDR2 SFDVKD. Germline trimming cut 3 bases from V and 0 bases from J; bases unmatched to any gene: 3. The CDR3 extends over 15 amino acids.

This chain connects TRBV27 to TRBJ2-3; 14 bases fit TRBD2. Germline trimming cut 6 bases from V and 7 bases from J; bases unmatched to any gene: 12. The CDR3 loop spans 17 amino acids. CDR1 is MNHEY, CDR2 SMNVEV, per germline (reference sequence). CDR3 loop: CASSPPGLAGVQNTQYF. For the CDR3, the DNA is TGTGCCAGCAGCCCCCCGGGACTAGCGGGGGTCCAGAATACGCAGTATTTT.

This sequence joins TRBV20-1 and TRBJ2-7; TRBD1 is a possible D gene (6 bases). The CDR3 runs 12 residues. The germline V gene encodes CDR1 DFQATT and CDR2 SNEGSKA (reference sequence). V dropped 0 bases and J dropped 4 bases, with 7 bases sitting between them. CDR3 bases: TGCAGTGCTAGAGAGGGACAATACGAGCAGTACTTC. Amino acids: CSAREGQYEQYF.